This passage covers 17 T cell receptor beta chains from one sample sequenced in a study of T cells in Graves' hyperthyroidism and ophthalmopathy. RNA transcripts were the template for amplifying TCR beta CDR3 regions. RT-PCR in the first round (using the HTBI primer set) targeted the TCR CDR3. TCRdb passed the multiplex PCR reads through MiXCR, listing each CDR3 protein once. The sample includes roughly 500,000 distinct CDR3 sequences, 15% to 20% of them seen just once. Sample: blood. The receptors come from a woman aged 30 to 39 with Graves' ophthalmopathy.

This clonotype was detected only a few times. CDR3: CASSTTGTRRFNEQFF. CDR3 coding DNA: TGTGCCAGCAGTACAACCGGGACTAGGAGATTCAATGAGCAGTTCTTC. The gene calls are TRBV12-3 or TRBV12-4 and TRBJ2-1; 8 bases match TRBD2. V dropped 5 bases and J dropped 6; count of bases not matched to a gene: 12. CDR3 length equals 16 residues.

This clonotype has only a few counts. The CDR3 DNA sequence: TGTGCCAGCAGCTACACCGGGACTAGCGGGTACAATGAGCAGTTCTTC. This translates into CASSYTGTSGYNEQFF. The chain is built from TRBV11-2 and TRBJ2-1; TRBD2 agrees at 12 bases. Germline CDR1 SGHAT, CDR2 FQNNGV. V lost 4 bases and J lost 4; bases outside the gene matches: 5. CDR3 length equals 16 residues.

With respect to this clonotype: The junction and the germline gene differ at one end; a read error may be behind it. The chain recombines TRBV12-3 or TRBV12-4 with TRBJ1-1; tentative D call: TRBD1 (5 bases). The CDR3 extends over 14 amino acids. CDR3 sequence (DNA): TGTGCCAGCAGTGTAGGGGCCGTGGGCACTGGAGCTTTCTTT. Translated: CASSVGAVGTGAFF.

The chain is built from TRBV6-2 or TRBV6-3 and TRBJ2-1, with D hard to call. The CDR3 loop spans 12 amino acids. Trimming took off 2 bases at V and 10 bases at J, with 9 bases between the two ends. Per germline, CDR1 MNHEY and CDR2 SVGEGT. For the CDR3, the DNA is TGTGCCAGCAGTTACGCTGTAGAAGAGCAGTTCTTC. As protein: CASSYAVEEQFF.

This clonotype was seen more than once but under ten times. The chain links TRBV6-1 to TRBJ2-1, with D uncertain. V gave up 6 bases and J gave up 10 bases, with 19 bases separating them. The CDR3 runs to 14 residues. Germline V gives CDR1 MNHNS, CDR2 SASEGT. DNA for the CDR3: TGTGCCAGCAGGTATATGACCGAGGTCGGCGAGCAGTTCTTC. Translated, it gives CASRYMTEVGEQFF.

There are a few counts of this clonotype. J is TRBJ1-2 and V is TRBV14; no clear D gene. The V gene lost 0 bases and the J gene lost 3 bases, with 8 bases spanning the gap. CDR1 SGHDN and CDR2 FVKESK come from the germline V gene. This CDR3 contains 14 residues. The CDR3 sequence is CASSQDVGYYGYTF. In nucleotides, the CDR3 is TGTGCCAGCAGCCAAGATGTAGGGTACTATGGCTACACCTTC.

This clonotype came up many times. J is TRBJ1-6 and V is TRBV30; no clear D gene. Germline V gene data show CDR1 as GTSNPN and CDR2 as SVGIG (reference sequence). V shed 0 bases and J shed 9 bases, with 6 bases lying between them. This CDR3 contains 12 residues. The CDR3 DNA sequence: TGTGCCTGGAGTGTACGGAGTTCACCCCTCCACTTT. Residues: CAWSVRSSPLHF.

This clonotype was observed a few times. The V gene is TRBV20-1, the J gene TRBJ1-4, with D unresolved. The CDR3 length is 13 residues. Germline loops: CDR1 DFQATT, CDR2 SNEGSKA (reference sequence). V was shortened by 7 bases and J by 0 bases, with 9 bases between the two germline ends. DNA for the CDR3: TGCAGTGTTCGGGCAGCAACTAATGAAAAACTGTTTTTT. Translating it yields CSVRAATNEKLFF.

This chain joins TRBV6-1 and TRBJ1-2; the D is unclear. Between the trimmed V and J ends, which lost 9 bases and 3 bases, there was a span of 5 bases. The length of the CDR3 is 10 residues. Germline V gene data show CDR1 as MNHNS and CDR2 as SASEGT. The CDR3 DNA reads TGTGCCAGTGGGGACTATGGCTACACCTTC. Translating it yields CASGDYGYTF.

This clonotype was observed a few times. The gene calls are TRBV6-2 or TRBV6-3 and TRBJ2-3, with D hard to call. Trimming shortened V by 9 bases and J by 2 bases, and 9 bases separated the two germline ends. Germline lookup yields CDR1 MNHEY and CDR2 SVGEGT. CDR3 length: 12 amino acids. The CDR3, as DNA: TGTGCCAGTGTGACCACCACAGATACGCAGTATTTT. Translating it yields CASVTTTDTQYF.

This clonotype was seen ten or more times. The chain joins TRBV20-1 to TRBJ2-7, with 11 bases identical to TRBD2. CDR3 length: 15 residues. CDR1 and CDR2 from the germline V gene are DFQATT and SNEGSKA (reference sequence). Losses at the gene ends were 6 bases for V and 5 bases for J; bases not matched to a gene: 12. This chain's CDR3 is CSAPRGASGGNEQYF. CDR3 sequence (DNA): TGCAGTGCCCCCCGGGGGGCTAGCGGGGGGAACGAGCAGTACTTC.

The chain couples TRBV15 to TRBJ1-5; D may be TRBD1 (6 bases). Between the trimmed V and J ends, which lost 1 base and 5 bases, there was a span of 12 bases. The CDR3 covers 15 residues. Germline CDR1 is LNHNV and CDR2 is YYDKDF (reference sequence). CDR3 DNA sequence: TGTGCCACCAGCAGAGTTGGGGGGGCCGATCAGCCCCAGCATTTT. It codes for CATSRVGGADQPQHF.

There are a few counts of this clonotype. The chain couples TRBV28 to TRBJ1-1; D is uncertain. V dropped 2 bases and J dropped 11 bases, with 12 bases sitting between them. This CDR3 has 12 amino acids. Germline V gene data show CDR1 as MDHEN and CDR2 as SYDVKM. The CDR3 region is CASSLRPLVAFF. The CDR3 DNA reads TGTGCCAGCAGTTTAAGGCCGCTAGTCGCTTTCTTT.

This clonotype has only one observation. This sequence joins TRBV15 and TRBJ2-3; D call uncertain. Germline V gene lookup returns CDR1 LNHNV and CDR2 YYDKDF (reference sequence). The V end was cut by 8 bases, the J end by 2 bases, with 14 bases between. There are 14 residues in the CDR3. The CDR3 is CATLPDRLTDTQYF. The CDR3 DNA reads TGTGCCACCTTACCTGATCGGCTCACAGATACGCAGTATTTT.

The chain employs TRBV19 and TRBJ2-2; unclear D gene. V lost 2 bases, J lost 2 bases, and 9 bases lay in between. The CDR3 spans 15 residues. Germline V gives CDR1 LNHDA, CDR2 SQIVND (reference sequence). The DNA for the CDR3 is TGTGCCAGTAGTATAAAGACGGTCAACACCGGGGAGCTGTTTTTT. Translating it yields CASSIKTVNTGELFF.

This chain links TRBV6-1 with TRBJ2-4, with a tentative D call TRBD1 (6 bases). In germline, CDR1 is MNHNS, CDR2 SASEGT. Trimming left V 6 bases short and J 8 bases short, with 17 bases between. CDR3 length: 14 amino acids. In DNA form, the CDR3 reads TGTGCCAGCAGCCTCCGGGACAATAAGGACATTCAGTACTTC. Amino acid sequence: CASSLRDNKDIQYF.

This clonotype was detected many times. The chain uses TRBV20-1 and TRBJ1-6; tentative D call: TRBD1 (5 bases). V shed 6 bases and J shed 7 bases, with 13 bases lying between them. The length of the CDR3 is 13 residues. Germline CDR1 reads DFQATT; CDR2 reads SNEGSKA (reference sequence). The CDR3: CSATGTENSPLHF. The CDR3 coding sequence is TGCAGTGCAACCGGGACGGAGAATTCACCCCTCCACTTT.